This T cell receptor beta chain was identified in a study of T cells in Graves' hyperthyroidism and ophthalmopathy. Study-wide context: Prior to any treatment, at the point of initial diagnosis, peripheral blood was collected. Points from the study as a whole: Onset of ophthalmopathy came a median about 6.5 months after the model predicted it. Blood shared most expanded thyroid clonotypes above 0.001.

Amplification of TCR beta CDR3 regions used RNA as the template. The HTBI primer set served for first-round RT-PCR of the TCR CDR3. TCRdb itself ran the multiplex PCR reads through MiXCR, one entry per CDR3 protein. The sample includes roughly 250,000 distinct CDR3 sequences, approximately 21% of them seen just once. Used for diagnoses were clinical symptoms, serum thyroxine and TRAb, thyroid ultrasound and orbital computed tomography. This clonotype came up many times. The antigen remains unidentified. The germline V and J ends were trimmed by 3 bases and 6 bases, with 15 bases remaining between them. Germline lookup yields CDR1 DFQATT and CDR2 SNEGSKA (reference sequence). The CDR3 is 13 residues long.

The clonotype originates from a man aged 25-45 years with Graves' ophthalmopathy. The chain links TRBV20-1 to TRBJ2-7; D remains unclear. The specimen was blood. The CDR3 loop is CSASSEVSLEQYF. The CDR3 nucleotides are TGCAGTGCTAGTTCAGAAGTGAGCCTCGAGCAGTACTTC.